This T cell receptor (beta chain) emerged from a study of regulatory T cells in long-lasting Graves disease. As for this clonotype: What it binds is not known.

Study results and limitations: Newly diagnosed patients had higher TCR diversity than persistent Graves' patients did.

The sample's time point: persistent/refractory GD, antithyroid drugs over 5 years with positive TRAb. After RNA was extracted from PBMCs, the TCR library was made from it. With 5 bases removed from V and 1 base from J, the gap between germline ends came to 18 bases. Germline assignment: CDR1 SGHTA and CDR2 FQGNSA. The CDR3 runs 17 residues. For TCR beta, libraries came from iRepertoire HTBI primers and Arm-PCR of CDR3 regions. TCRdb redid the calling of the multiplex PCR reads with MiXCR, one entry per CDR3 protein. The sample shows around 450,000 distinct CDR3 sequences, 20% to 25% of them seen only once.

This material consisted of peripheral blood mononuclear cells (PBMCs), taken when the disease was refractory, from a patient treated with antithyroid drugs. The receptor was derived from a female donor with Graves disease. The chain is built from TRBV7-2 and TRBJ1-5, with a possible D match to TRBD1 (5 bases). DNA of the CDR3: TGTGCCAGCAGCGCGGCTGAGTCCAGGGTCAGCAATCAGCCCCAGCATTTT. Encoded protein: CASSAAESRVSNQPQHF.